This T cell receptor beta chain was found in a study of blood T cell repertoires in COVID-19. Study-level background: There were acute and convalescent COVID-19 samples, and they came from the United States, Italy and Spain. PBMCs, B-cell-depleted T cells, or T cells were the source of the cDNA or gDNA that made up the material.

The CDR3 contains 13 residues. V gave up 4 bases and J gave up 7 bases; unmatched junction bases: 6. Germline assignment: CDR1 MNHEY and CDR2 SVGAGI. Study processing details: Amplification with reference gene primers provided the estimates of nucleated cell counts. Clones were read by immunoSEQ multiplex PCR, and TCRdb kept only the in-frame ones, dropping some. V, J and clone size were drawn from that table, and D and trimming were deduced from the DNA. The sample includes 120,000 to 150,000 clones, 84% seen only once; the top ten take around 4.8%. V gene TRBV6-5 combines with J gene TRBJ1-2; TRBD1 agrees at 7 bases. The material sequenced was peripheral blood. The receptor was isolated from a human donor in a cohort sampled during active COVID-19. CDR3 residues: CASSFSGGVGYTF. As DNA, the CDR3 is TGTGCCAGCAGTTTTTCAGGGGGTGTTGGCTACACCTTC.